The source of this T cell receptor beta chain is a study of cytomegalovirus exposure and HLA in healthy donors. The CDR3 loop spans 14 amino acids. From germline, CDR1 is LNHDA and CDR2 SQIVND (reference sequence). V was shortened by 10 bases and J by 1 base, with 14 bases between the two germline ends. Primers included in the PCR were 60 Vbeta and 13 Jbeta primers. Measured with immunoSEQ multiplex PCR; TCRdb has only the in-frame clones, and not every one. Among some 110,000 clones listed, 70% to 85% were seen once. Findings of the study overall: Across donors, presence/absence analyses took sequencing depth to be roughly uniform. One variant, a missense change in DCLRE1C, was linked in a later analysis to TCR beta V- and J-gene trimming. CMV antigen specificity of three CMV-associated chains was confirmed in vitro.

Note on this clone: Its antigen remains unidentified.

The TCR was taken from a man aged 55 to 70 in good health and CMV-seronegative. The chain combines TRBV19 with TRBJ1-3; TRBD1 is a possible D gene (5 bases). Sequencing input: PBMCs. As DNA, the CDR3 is TGTGCCACCCGGCTCGGGGGTTCTGGAAACACCATATATTTT. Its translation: CATRLGGSGNTIYF.